Listed below are T cell receptor beta chains from one sample, sequenced in a study of Graves' ophthalmopathy and Graves' hyperthyroidism. TCRdb reprocessed the multiplex PCR reads with MiXCR, giving one entry per CDR3 protein. The sample has around 1,000,000 distinct CDR3 sequences; about 36% are singletons. The material sequenced was peripheral blood or thyroid tissue (not recorded which). The receptors shown here come from an adult man with Graves' hyperthyroidism. Each CDR3 is given with its conserved first and last residue.

v_gene	j_gene	CDR3aa
TRBV19	TRBJ1-5	CASSIPPGTNPPQPQHF
TRBV20-1	TRBJ1-5	CSAGNTVNQPQHF
TRBV15	TRBJ1-4	CATSRDVTGGSKEKLFF
TRBV19	TRBJ1-1	CASSRRGVTEAFF
TRBV7-9	TRBJ1-1	CASTSSENRVTEAFF
TRBV9	TRBJ2-2	CASSVAGGNTGELFF
TRBV20-1	TRBJ1-5	CSAEPMMMDRVNSNQPQHF
TRBV4-3	TRBJ2-2	CASSQDRAGELFF
TRBV9	TRBJ1-6	CASSVEGLGDSPLHF
TRBV9	TRBJ1-1	CASSQDTREAFF
TRBV7-3	TRBJ2-7	CASSSGLVETYEQYF
TRBV10-1	TRBJ1-6	CASSNLRSSPLHF
TRBV20-1	TRBJ2-7	CSARGLAVYEQYF
TRBV4-2	TRBJ1-5	CASSQDGDSNQPQHF
TRBV20-1	TRBJ1-5	CSASGHSGQGSNQPQHF
TRBV29-1	TRBJ2-7	CSAIRDSSYEQYF
TRBV7-9	TRBJ1-6	CASSPKTENSPLHF
TRBV19	TRBJ1-1	CASGDRGGPNTEAFF
TRBV2	TRBJ1-1	CASRRAGDAFF
TRBV10-3	TRBJ1-6	CAISEGTGGSNSPLHF
TRBV7-8	TRBJ1-4	CASSSRTDVATNEKLFF
TRBV7-9	TRBJ2-7	CASSLTGTSEEQYF
TRBV28	TRBJ1-1	CASSGNRGKAFF
TRBV7-8	TRBJ1-4	CASSSRLGRKGEKLFF
TRBV20-1	TRBJ2-6	CSASLGFDSVTGANVLTF
TRBV2	TRBJ1-4	CASSKTGTVNEKLFF
TRBV7-6	TRBJ2-5	CASILTSGEETQYF
TRBV20-1	TRBJ2-7	CSRGGQLYEQYF
TRBV29-1	TRBJ2-2	CSVLARQANTGELSW
TRBV6-5	TRBJ1-1	CAPGLPRVLNTEAFF
TRBV7-2	TRBJ1-5	CASSTRSFGTQHF
TRBV20-1	TRBJ1-5	CSAIGGGNQPQHF
TRBV7-2	TRBJ1-5	CASSGTEKDQPQHF
TRBV20-1	TRBJ2-7	CSASVAGGGNYEQYF
TRBV20-1	TRBJ1-1	CSAYSLNTEAFF
TRBV20-1	TRBJ1-5	CSARDDRVLHF
TRBV7-7	TRBJ1-2	CASSSTFLDGYTF
TRBV7-2	TRBJ1-1	CASSWPSQDTEAFF
TRBV4-1	TRBJ1-1	CASSQVGRGNTEAFF
TRBV4-1	TRBJ2-5	CASSQGAREETQYF
TRBV5-1	TRBJ1-6	CASSLARHQKYSPLHF
TRBV5-1	TRBJ1-2	CASSLYGGQGLGYTF
TRBV29-1	TRBJ1-2	CSVEDETVYGYTF
TRBV7-9	TRBJ2-7	CASSLATGVQYF
TRBV13	TRBJ2-7	CASSLWGGQMGSEQYF
TRBV20-1	TRBJ1-5	CSASSLEGDYSNQPQHF
TRBV7-8	TRBJ1-2	CASSSARQGRARTYGYTF
TRBV12-3/TRBV12-4	TRBJ2-7	CASSEQAYEQYF
TRBV5-6	TRBJ2-5	CASSWGGSYQETQYF
TRBV10-3	TRBJ2-5	CAISIRGQEETQYF
TRBV29-1	TRBJ2-5	CSGMWGKTQYF
TRBV5-6	TRBJ2-5	CASRQGLWQETQYF
TRBV7-8	TRBJ1-5	CASSLVREGQPQHF
TRBV7-9	TRBJ2-5	CASSLQVGLQETQYF